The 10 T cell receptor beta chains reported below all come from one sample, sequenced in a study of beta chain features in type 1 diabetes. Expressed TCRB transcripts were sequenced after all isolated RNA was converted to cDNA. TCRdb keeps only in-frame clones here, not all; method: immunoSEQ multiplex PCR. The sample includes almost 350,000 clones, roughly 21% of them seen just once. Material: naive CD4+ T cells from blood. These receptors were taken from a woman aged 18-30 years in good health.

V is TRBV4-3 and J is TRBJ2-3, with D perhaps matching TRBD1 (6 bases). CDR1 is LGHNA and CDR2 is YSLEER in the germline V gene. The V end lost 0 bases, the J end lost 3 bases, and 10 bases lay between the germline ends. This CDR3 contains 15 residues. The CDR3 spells CASSQEWGLTDTQYF. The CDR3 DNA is TGCGCCAGCAGCCAAGAGTGGGGGCTAACAGATACGCAGTATTTT.

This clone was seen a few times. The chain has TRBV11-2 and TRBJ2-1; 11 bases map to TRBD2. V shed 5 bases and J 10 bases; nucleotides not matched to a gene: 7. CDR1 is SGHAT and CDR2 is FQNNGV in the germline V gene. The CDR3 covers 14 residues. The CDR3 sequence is CASSLTSGEREQFF. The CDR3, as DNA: TGTGCCAGCAGCCTGACTAGCGGGGAGAGGGAGCAGTTCTTC.

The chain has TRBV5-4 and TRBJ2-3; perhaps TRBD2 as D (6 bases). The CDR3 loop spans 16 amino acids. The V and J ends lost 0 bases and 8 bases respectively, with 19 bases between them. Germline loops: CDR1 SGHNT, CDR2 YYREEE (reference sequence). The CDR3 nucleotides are TGTGCCAGCAGCTTGGCCGAGACTAGGGGTGACGGTACGCAGTATTTT. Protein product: CASSLAETRGDGTQYF.

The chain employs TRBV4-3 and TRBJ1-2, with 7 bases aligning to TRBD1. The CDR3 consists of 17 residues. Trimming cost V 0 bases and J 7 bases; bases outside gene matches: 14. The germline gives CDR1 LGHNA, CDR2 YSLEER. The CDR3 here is CASSQEVLEGARGGYTF. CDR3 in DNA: TGCGCCAGCAGCCAAGAAGTATTAGAGGGGGCAAGGGGTGGCTACACCTTC.

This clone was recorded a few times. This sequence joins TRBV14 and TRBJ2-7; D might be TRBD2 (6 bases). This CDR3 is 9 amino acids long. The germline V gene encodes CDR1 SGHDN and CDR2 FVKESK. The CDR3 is CARRVDEYF. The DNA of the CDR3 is TGTGCAAGGAGGGTAGATGAGTACTTC. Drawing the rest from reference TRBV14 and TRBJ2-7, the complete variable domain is EAGVTQFPSHSVIEKGQTVTLRCDPISGHDNLYWYRRVMGKEIKFLLHFVKESKQDESGMPNNRFLAERTGGTYSTLKVQPAELEDSGVYFCARRVDEYFGPGTRLTVT.

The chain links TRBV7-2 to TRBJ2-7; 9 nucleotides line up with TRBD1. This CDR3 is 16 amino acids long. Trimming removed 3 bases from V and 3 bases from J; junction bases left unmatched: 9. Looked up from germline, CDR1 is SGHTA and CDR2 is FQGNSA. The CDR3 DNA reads TGTGCCAGCAGCTTGGGGGCGACAGGGGGTTTCTACGAGCAGTACTTC. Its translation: CASSLGATGGFYEQYF. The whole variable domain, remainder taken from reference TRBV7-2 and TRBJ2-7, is GAGVSQSPSNKVTEKGKDVELRCDPISGHTALYWYRQSLGQGLEFLIYFQGNSAPDKSGLPSDRFSAERTGGSVSTLTIQRTQQEDSAVYLCASSLGATGGFYEQYFGPGTRLTVT.

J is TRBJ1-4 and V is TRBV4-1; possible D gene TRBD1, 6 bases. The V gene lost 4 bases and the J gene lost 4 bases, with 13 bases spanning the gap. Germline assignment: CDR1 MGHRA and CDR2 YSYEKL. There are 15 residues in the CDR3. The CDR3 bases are TGCGCCAGCAGCCTCCCCAGAGGGGGTAATGAAAAACTGTTTTTT. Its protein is CASSLPRGGNEKLFF.

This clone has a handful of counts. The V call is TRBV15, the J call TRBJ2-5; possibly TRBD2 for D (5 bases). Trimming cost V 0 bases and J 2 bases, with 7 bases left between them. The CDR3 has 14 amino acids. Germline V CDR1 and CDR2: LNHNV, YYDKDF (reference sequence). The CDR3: CATSRDEGQETQYF. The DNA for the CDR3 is TGTGCCACCAGCAGAGATGAGGGTCAAGAGACCCAGTACTTC.

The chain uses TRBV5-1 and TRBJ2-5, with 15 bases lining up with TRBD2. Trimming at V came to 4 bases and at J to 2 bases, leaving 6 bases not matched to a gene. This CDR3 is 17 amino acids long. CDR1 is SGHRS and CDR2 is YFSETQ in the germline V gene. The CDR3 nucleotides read TGCGCCAGCAGCCTAGTAGGACTAGCGGGGGGGCAAGAGACCCAGTACTTC. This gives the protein CASSLVGLAGGQETQYF.

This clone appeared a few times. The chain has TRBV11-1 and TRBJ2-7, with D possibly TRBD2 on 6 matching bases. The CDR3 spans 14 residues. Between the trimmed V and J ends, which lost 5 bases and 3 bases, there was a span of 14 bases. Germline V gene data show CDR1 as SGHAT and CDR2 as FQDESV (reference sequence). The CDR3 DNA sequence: TGTGCCAGCAGCCCCAGGTTGGGGGGCTACGAGCAGTACTTC. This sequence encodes CASSPRLGGYEQYF.